The entry below describes one TCR beta chain. The antigen remains undetermined. CDR1 is SGHDT, CDR2 YYEEEE, per germline. V lost 0 bases and J lost 12; bases outside the gene matches: 8. The CDR3 runs to 14 residues. The data were taken from a study of cytomegalovirus exposure and HLA in healthy donors. Study-level background: As an earlier analysis found, about 179 million T cells yielded about 120 million unique TCR beta sequences. Study-wide results and limits: Reports showed the classifier diagnosing cytomegalovirus status with high specificity and sensitivity. Most observed TCR sequences were rare, whereas some public TCRs were detected in many donors. Apparent HLA restriction characterized most CMV-associated TCR beta chains in a later analysis.

PCR used 60 Vbeta primers and 13 Jbeta primers. Sequenced by immunoSEQ multiplex PCR; TCRdb stores in-frame clones only, minus some. This repertoire shows more than 95,000 clones, 76% found once; its top ten account for roughly 5.4%. This TCR came from a woman aged 18-29 years in good health and CMV-seropositive. V is TRBV5-6 and J is TRBJ2-7; 11 bases line up with TRBD2. The sequenced material came from PBMCs. CDR3 in amino acids: CASSLGGLAAGGYF. CDR3 sequence (DNA): TGTGCCAGCAGCTTGGGGGGACTAGCGGCGGGAGGGTACTTC.